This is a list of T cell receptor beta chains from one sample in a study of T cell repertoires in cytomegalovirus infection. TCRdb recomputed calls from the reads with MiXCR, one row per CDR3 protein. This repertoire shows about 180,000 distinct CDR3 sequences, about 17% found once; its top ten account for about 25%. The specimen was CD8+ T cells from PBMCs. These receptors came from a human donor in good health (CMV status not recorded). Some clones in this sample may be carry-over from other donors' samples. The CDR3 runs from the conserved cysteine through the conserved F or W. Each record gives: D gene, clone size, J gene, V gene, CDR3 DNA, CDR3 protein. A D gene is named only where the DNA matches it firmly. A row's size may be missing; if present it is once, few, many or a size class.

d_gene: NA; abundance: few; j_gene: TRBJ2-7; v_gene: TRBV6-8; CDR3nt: TGTGCCAGCAGTTATTATACCCAAGGGTACTACGAGCAGTACTTC; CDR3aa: CASSYYTQGYYEQYF
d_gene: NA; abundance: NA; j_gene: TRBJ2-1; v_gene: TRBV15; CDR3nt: TGTGCCACCAGCAGAGATCTGGTGGGGATCCACAATGAGCAGTTCTTC; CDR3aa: CATSRDLVGIHNEQFF
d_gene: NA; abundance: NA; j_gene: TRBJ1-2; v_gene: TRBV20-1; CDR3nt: TGCAGTGCTAGAGCCGAAGGAAACTATGGCTACACCTTC; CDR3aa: CSARAEGNYGYTF
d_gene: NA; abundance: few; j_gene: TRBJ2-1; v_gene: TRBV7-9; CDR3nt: TGTGCCACCCCGGCGGCCCACCTGAGCTCCTACAATGAGCAGTTCTTC; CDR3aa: CATPAAHLSSYNEQFF
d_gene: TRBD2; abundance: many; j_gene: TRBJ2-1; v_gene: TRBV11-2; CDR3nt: TGTGCCAGCAGGACCGCGGGGGGGCATGACAATGAGCAGTTCTTC; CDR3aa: CASRTAGGHDNEQFF
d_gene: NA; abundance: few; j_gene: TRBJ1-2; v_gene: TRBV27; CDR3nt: TGTGCCAGCAGAACAGGGTACTATGGCTACACCTTC; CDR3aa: CASRTGYYGYTF
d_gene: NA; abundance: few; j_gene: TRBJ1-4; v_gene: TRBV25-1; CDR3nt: TGTGCCAGCAGCGGCGAGGGAGTTAATGAAAAACTGTTTTTT; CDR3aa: CASSGEGVNEKLFF
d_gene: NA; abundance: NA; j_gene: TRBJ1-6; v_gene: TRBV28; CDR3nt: TGTGCCAGCAGGCTCAAGATTTTAGGCTCGAGCTCCTATAATTCACCCCTCCACTTT; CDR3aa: CASRLKILGSSSYNSPLHF
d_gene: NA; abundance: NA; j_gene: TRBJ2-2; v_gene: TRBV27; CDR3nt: TGTGCCAGTTCCTGGATGGGGGAGCTGTTTTTT; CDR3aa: CASSWMGELFF
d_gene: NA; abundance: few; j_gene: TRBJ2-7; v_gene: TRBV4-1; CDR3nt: TGCGCCAGCAGCCAAGTCCCTTCAGGGGCTTCCCTTTCCGAGCAGTACTTC; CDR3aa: CASSQVPSGASLSEQYF
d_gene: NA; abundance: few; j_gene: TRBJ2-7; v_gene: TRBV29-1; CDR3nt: TGCAGCGTCCTGCGTCGGGTTACAGGGATCTCCTACGAGCAGTACTTC; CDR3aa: CSVLRRVTGISYEQYF
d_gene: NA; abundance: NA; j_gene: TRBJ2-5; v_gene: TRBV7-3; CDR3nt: TGTGCCAGCAGCTTAACGGGGGGCCGCCAAGAGACCCAGTACTTC; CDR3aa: CASSLTGGRQETQYF
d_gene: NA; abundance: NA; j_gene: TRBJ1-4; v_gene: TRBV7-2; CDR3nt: TGTGCCAGCAGCCCAGCTTGGGCGGCGCCCGGGGAAAAACTGTTTTTT; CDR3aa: CASSPAWAAPGEKLFF
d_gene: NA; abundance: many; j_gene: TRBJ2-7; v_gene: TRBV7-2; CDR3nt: TGTGCCAGCAGCTTAAGGTCGGTTCACGAGCAGTACTTC; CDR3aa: CASSLRSVHEQYF
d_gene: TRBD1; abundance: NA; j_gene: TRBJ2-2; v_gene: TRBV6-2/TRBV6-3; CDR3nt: TGTGCCAGCAGTTACGCGACAGGGGTGACCGGGGAGCTGTTTTTT; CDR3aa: CASSYATGVTGELFF
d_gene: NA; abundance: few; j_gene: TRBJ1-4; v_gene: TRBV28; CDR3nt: TGTGCCAGCAGTTTAAGACTCTCAACTAATGAAAAACTGTTTTTT; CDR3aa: CASSLRLSTNEKLFF
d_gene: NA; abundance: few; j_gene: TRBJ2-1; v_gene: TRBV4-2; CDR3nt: TGTGCCAGCAGCCAAGAAACTGGGACTCTTTCGGCAGGGCAGTTCTTC; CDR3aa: CASSQETGTLSAGQFF
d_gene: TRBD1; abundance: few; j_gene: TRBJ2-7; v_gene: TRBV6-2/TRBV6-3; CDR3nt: TGTGCCAGCAGTTCAAACCGGGACAGCAACTACGAGCAGTACTTC; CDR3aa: CASSSNRDSNYEQYF
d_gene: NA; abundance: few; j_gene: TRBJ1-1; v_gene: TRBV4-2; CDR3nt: TGTGCCAGCAGCCAAGTACTAACGAAACTTGGGGGGAACACTGAAGCTTTCTTT; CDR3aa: CASSQVLTKLGGNTEAFF
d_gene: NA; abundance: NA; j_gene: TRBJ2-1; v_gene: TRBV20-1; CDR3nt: TGCAGTGCTAGGGGCGGTAATGAGCAGTTCTTC; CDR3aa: CSARGGNEQFF
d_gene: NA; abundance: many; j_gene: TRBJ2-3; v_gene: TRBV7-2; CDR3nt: TGTGCCAGCAGCTTAGGGTCTAGGGGCGCAGATACGCAGTATTTT; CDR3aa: CASSLGSRGADTQYF
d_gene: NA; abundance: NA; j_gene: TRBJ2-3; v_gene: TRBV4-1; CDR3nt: TGCGCCAGCAGCCGCACAGATACGCAGTATTTT; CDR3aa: CASSRTDTQYF
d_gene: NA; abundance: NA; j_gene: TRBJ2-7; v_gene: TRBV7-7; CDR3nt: TGTGCCAGCAGCTTAGGGGTAAAATCCGAGCAGTACTTC; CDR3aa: CASSLGVKSEQYF
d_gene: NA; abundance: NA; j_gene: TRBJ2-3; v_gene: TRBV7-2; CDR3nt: TGTGCCAGCAGCTTCAGTCAGGGAGGTACAGATACGCAGTATTTT; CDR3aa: CASSFSQGGTDTQYF
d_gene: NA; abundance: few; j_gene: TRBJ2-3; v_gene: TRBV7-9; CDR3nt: TGTGCCAGCAGCTTACTTCTAGATACGCAGTATTTT; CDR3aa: CASSLLLDTQYF
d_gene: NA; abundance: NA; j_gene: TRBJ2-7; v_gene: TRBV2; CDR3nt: TGTGCCATCCACCCTCAGGGGGAGCAGTACTTC; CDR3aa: CAIHPQGEQYF
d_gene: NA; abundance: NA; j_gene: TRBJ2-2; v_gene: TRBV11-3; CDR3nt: TGTGCCAGCAGCTTACGGGACGGATCCGGGGAGCTGTTTTTT; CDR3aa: CASSLRDGSGELFF
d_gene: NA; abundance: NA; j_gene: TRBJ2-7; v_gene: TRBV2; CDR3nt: TGTGCCAGCCGACAGGGAGGGGCCTACGAGCAGTACTTC; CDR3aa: CASRQGGAYEQYF
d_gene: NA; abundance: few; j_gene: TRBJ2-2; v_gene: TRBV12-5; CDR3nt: TGTGCTGGATCGGACAGAAACACCGGGGAGCTGTTTTTT; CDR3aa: CAGSDRNTGELFF
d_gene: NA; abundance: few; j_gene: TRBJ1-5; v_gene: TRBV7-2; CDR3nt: TGTGCCAGCAGCTTAGGAGGGGTGGGGCAGCCCCAGCATTTT; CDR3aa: CASSLGGVGQPQHF
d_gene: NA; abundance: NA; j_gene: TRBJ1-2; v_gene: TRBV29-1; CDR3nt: TGCAGCGTTGAAGAGCCGGCCAGGGGTTATGGCTACACCTTC; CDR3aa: CSVEEPARGYGYTF
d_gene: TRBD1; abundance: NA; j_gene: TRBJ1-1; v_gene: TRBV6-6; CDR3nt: TGTGCCAGCAGCCCTACTCGAGCAGGGACAGGCACTGAAGCTTTCTTT; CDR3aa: CASSPTRAGTGTEAFF
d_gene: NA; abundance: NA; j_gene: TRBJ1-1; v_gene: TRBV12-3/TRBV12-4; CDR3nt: TGTGCCAGCAGTCTGGGACCCGGTGGGACTGAAGCTTTCTTT; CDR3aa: CASSLGPGGTEAFF
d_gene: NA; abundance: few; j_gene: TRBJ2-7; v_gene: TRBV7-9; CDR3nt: TGTGCCAGCAGCCGTAGGAGTGGGGGTTACGAGCAGTACTTC; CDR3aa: CASSRRSGGYEQYF
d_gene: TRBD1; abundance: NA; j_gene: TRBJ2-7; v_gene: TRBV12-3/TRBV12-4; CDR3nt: TGTGCCAGCGGACAGACAGGGATACACGAGCAGTACTTC; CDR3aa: CASGQTGIHEQYF